The clone carrying this T cell receptor (beta chain) was counted at least ten times. Its specificity is not known. This specimen comes from a study of T cells in Graves' hyperthyroidism and ophthalmopathy. Study-level background: Before treatment of any kind, peripheral blood was taken at initial diagnosis. The study's findings and limits: Most thyroid-expanded clonotypes above 0.001 were also found in blood. Ophthalmopathy, as predicted by the model, came a median roughly 6.5 months after the prediction.

TCR beta CDR3 regions were amplified from RNA. TCR CDR3 regions were first amplified by RT-PCR with HTBI primers. One entry per CDR3 protein, called by TCRdb with MiXCR from the multiplex PCR reads. This sample has about 600,000 distinct CDR3 sequences, with around 14% found just once. The length of the CDR3 is 14 residues. J was trimmed by 6 bases and V by 9 bases; bases with no gene match: 14. Researchers barred patients who had uncontrolled infection, other autoimmune disease, pregnancy or lactation. The clonotype comes from a young woman with Graves' ophthalmopathy. Input material: blood. The chain has TRBV12-3 or TRBV12-4 and TRBJ2-7; 7 bases align to TRBD2. CDR3 protein: CASSGAGPGGEQYF. DNA for the CDR3: TGTGCCAGTTCTGGGGCGGGGCCGGGAGGCGAGCAGTACTTC.